This T cell receptor (beta chain) is drawn from a study of CD8 T cells in Susac syndrome. Reverse transcription of about 0.5 to 1 ug RNA used random hexamers. Across 54 Vbeta and 13 Jbeta, immunoSEQ multiplex PCR amplified TCR beta CDR3. TCRdb ran MiXCR on the immunoSEQ multiplex PCR reads and lists one entry per CDR3 protein. The data hold approximately 180,000 distinct CDR3 sequences, with roughly 90% observed a single time. Definite or probable Susac syndrome was diagnosed using recently defined diagnostic criteria. A note on this clonotype: Antigen: not known.

This CDR3 comprises 16 residues. J gave up 3 bases and V 3 bases, and 12 bases lay outside the gene matches. Germline lookup yields CDR1 DFQATT and CDR2 SNEGSKA (reference sequence). Study-level points and caveats: In Susac syndrome, CD4+ T cell repertoires lacked any clonal expansion.

V usage is TRBV20-1 and J usage is TRBJ2-7, with 9 bases identical to TRBD2. The sequencing input was CD4+ T cells from PBMCs. The TCR was taken from a human donor with Susac syndrome. The DNA for the CDR3 is TGCAGTGCTAGGCCGATAAGACTAGCGGAGAACTACGAGCAGTACTTC. Amino acids: CSARPIRLAENYEQYF.